These T cell receptor beta chains were read from a single sample in a study of blood T cell repertoires in COVID-19. Profiling relied on immunoSEQ multiplex PCR, and the TCRdb table lists in-frame clones only, not all of them. The sample carries more than 95,000 clones, roughly 90% recorded once. The sample comprised peripheral blood. These receptors all stem from a human donor in a cohort sampled during active COVID-19. The CDR3 runs from the conserved cysteine through the conserved F or W. Each record gives: V gene, J gene, clone size, D gene, CDR3 DNA, CDR3 protein. D genes are given only for firm matches. Rows give clone size only sometimes, using once, few, many, or a class for an expanded clone.

TRBV19	TRBJ2-7	NA	NA	TGTGCCAGTAGTCTACGGGACACCACCTACGAGCAGTACTTC	CASSLRDTTYEQYF
TRBV5-1	TRBJ2-7	NA	NA	TGCGCCAGCAGCTTGGGGACAGTATCCTACGAGCAGTACTTC	CASSLGTVSYEQYF
TRBV6-2/TRBV6-3	TRBJ2-7	NA	TRBD1	TGTGCCAGCAGCGGACAGGTCTCCTACGAGCAGTACTTC	CASSGQVSYEQYF
TRBV27	TRBJ1-2	NA	TRBD1	TGTGCCAGCAGGGACAGGGGGCAGAATGGCTACACCTTC	CASRDRGQNGYTF
TRBV5-1	TRBJ2-7	NA	TRBD1	TGCGCCAGCAGCTCTACAGGGGGTTCCTACGAGCAGTACTTC	CASSSTGGSYEQYF
TRBV24-1	TRBJ1-4	NA	TRBD1	TGTGCCACCAGTGATCTGATCGACAGGGGTTATAATGAAAAACTGTTTTTT	CATSDLIDRGYNEKLFF
TRBV5-1	TRBJ2-7	NA	NA	TGCGCCAGCAGGGGGGGCTCCTACGAGCAGTACTTC	CASRGGSYEQYF
TRBV27	TRBJ2-3	NA	TRBD2	TGTGCCAGCAGTCCCCCGGGACTAGATCTAGATACGCAGTATTTT	CASSPPGLDLDTQYF
TRBV19	TRBJ2-5	NA	TRBD2	TGTGCCAGTAGGTGGACTAGCATGGGTGGGGAGACCCAGTACTTC	CASRWTSMGGETQYF
TRBV20-1	TRBJ1-1	NA	TRBD1	TGCAGTGCTAGTTTCGGAACAGGGGTTGGTGAAGCTTTCTTT	CSASFGTGVGEAFF
TRBV4-1	TRBJ2-5	NA	NA	TGCGCCAGCAGCCAAGGACCAGGGGCGGGAGAGACCCAGTACTTC	CASSQGPGAGETQYF
TRBV6-6	TRBJ2-7	NA	TRBD2	TGTGCCAGCAGTTTGGGACTAGCGGTGGGCCACGAGCAGTACTTC	CASSLGLAVGHEQYF
TRBV13	TRBJ1-5	NA	NA	TGTGCCAGCAGCTTCCAGGGGAGCAATCAGCCCCAGCATTTT	CASSFQGSNQPQHF
TRBV27	TRBJ2-2	NA	TRBD2	TGTGCCAGCACTCTAGCGGGAGGGGATACCGGGGAGCTGTTTTTT	CASTLAGGDTGELFF
TRBV18	TRBJ2-5	NA	TRBD1	TGTGCCAGCTCACCTACTATTGGACAGGGAGAGACCCAGTACTTC	CASSPTIGQGETQYF
TRBV5-4	TRBJ2-5	NA	NA	TGTGCCAGCAGCTTGGGTGGCAGGGAAGTAGAGACCCAGTACTTC	CASSLGGREVETQYF
TRBV10-3	TRBJ2-3	NA	TRBD2	TGTGCCATCAGACGGGAGGGTTTGAATGCAGATACGCAGTATTTT	CAIRREGLNADTQYF
TRBV7-9	TRBJ1-1	NA	TRBD1	TGTGCCAGCAGGGTCACGACAGGGATGAACACTGAAGCTTTCTTT	CASRVTTGMNTEAFF
TRBV15	TRBJ2-5	NA	TRBD1	TGTGCCACCAGCAGCCCCGCCCGGACAGGGGGGATGGAGACCCAGTACTTC	CATSSPARTGGMETQYF
TRBV5-4	TRBJ1-1	NA	NA	TGTGCCAGCAGCTTGGCTGGGGGCGGGAACACTGAAGCTTTCTTT	CASSLAGGGNTEAFF
TRBV11-2	TRBJ1-3	NA	NA	TGTGCCAGCAGCTACCGGGGAGGTAACCCTGGAAACACCATATATTTT	CASSYRGGNPGNTIYF
TRBV4-2	TRBJ2-3	NA	TRBD2	TGTGCCAGCAGCCGCGGACTAGCGGGATCCTTCACAGATACGCAGTATTTT	CASSRGLAGSFTDTQYF
TRBV5-1	TRBJ1-2	NA	TRBD1	TGCGCCAGCAGCTTGGTGGGACAGAACTATGGCTACACCTTC	CASSLVGQNYGYTF
TRBV5-4	TRBJ1-1	NA	TRBD1	TGTGCCAGCAGCGTAATCGACAGGGGGCCTACTAAAGGATTTGAAGCTTTCTTT	CASSVIDRGPTKGFEAFF
TRBV10-2	TRBJ2-2	NA	TRBD1	TGCGCCAGCAGTGGTAGACAGGGGGCTGATACCGGGGAGCTGTTTTTT	CASSGRQGADTGELFF
TRBV28	TRBJ1-5	NA	NA	TGTGCCAGCATTAGTGAGGGGACACAGGGTCAGCCCCAGCATTTT	CASISEGTQGQPQHF
TRBV27	TRBJ2-5	once	NA	TGTGCCAGCATGGAGGGGAACGGGGAGACCCAGTACTTC	CASMEGNGETQYF
TRBV9	TRBJ2-1	NA	TRBD2	TGTGCCAGCAGCGAACGGGGGGGTCTGAACAATGAGCAGTTCTTC	CASSERGGLNNEQFF
TRBV19	TRBJ1-2	NA	TRBD1	TGTGCCAGCCACAGGGGAAGGGGAACTACGGATGGCTACACCTTC	CASHRGRGTTDGYTF
TRBV5-1	TRBJ2-2	NA	NA	TGCGCCAGCAGCTTGTCAACCTCAGGGGCCGGGGAGCTATTTTTT	CASSLSTSGAGELFF
TRBV5-1	TRBJ1-1	NA	NA	TGCGCCTCGGGGGATGGAGGAGCTGAAGCTTTCTTT	CASGDGGAEAFF
TRBV5-1	TRBJ2-7	NA	NA	TGCGCCAGCAGCTTGGTGGGGCGGGGGCGCTTGGAGCAGTACTTC	CASSLVGRGRLEQYF
TRBV19	TRBJ1-5	few	NA	TGTGCCAGTAGTACAGTCATGTATAGCAATCAGCCCCAGCATTTT	CASSTVMYSNQPQHF
TRBV7-8	TRBJ2-1	NA	NA	TGTGCCAGCAGCTCCCGGGTAAGGGGGACCGGGTTTGAGCAGTTCTTC	CASSSRVRGTGFEQFF
TRBV7-9	TRBJ2-7	NA	NA	TGTGCCAGCAGCTTGCACGGAGCCTACGAGCAGTACTTC	CASSLHGAYEQYF
TRBV6-1	TRBJ2-7	NA	TRBD2	TGTGCCAGCAGTGAAATGGGCGGGAGCTCCTACGAGCAGTACTTC	CASSEMGGSSYEQYF
TRBV7-9	TRBJ2-7	few	NA	TGTGCCAGCAGCTCACGACAGGCCCCTACCTACGAGCAGTACTTC	CASSSRQAPTYEQYF